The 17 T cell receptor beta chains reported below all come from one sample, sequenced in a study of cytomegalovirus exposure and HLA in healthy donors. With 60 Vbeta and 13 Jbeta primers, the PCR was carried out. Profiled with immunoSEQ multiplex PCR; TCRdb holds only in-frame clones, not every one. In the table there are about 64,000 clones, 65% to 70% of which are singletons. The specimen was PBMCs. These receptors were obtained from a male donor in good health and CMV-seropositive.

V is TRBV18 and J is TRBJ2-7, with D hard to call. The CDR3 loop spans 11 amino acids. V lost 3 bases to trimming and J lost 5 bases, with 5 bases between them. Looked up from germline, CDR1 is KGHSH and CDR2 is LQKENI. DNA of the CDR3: TGTGCCAGCTCACCCCGGGACGAGCAGTACTTC. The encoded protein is CASSPRDEQYF.

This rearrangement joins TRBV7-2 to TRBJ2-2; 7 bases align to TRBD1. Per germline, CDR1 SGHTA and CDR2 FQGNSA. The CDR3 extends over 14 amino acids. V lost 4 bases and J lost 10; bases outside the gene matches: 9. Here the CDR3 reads CASSSGQVNAELFF. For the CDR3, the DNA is TGTGCCAGCAGCTCCGGACAGGTTAATGCGGAGCTGTTTTTT.

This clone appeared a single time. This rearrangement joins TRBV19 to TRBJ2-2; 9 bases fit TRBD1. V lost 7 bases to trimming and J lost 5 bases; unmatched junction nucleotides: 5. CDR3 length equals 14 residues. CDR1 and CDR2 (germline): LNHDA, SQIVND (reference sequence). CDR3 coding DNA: TGTGCCAGTACCTTGACAGGGGGAACCGGGGAGCTGTTTTTT. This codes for CASTLTGGTGELFF. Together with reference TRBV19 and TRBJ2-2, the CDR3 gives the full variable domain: DGGITQSPKYLFRKEGQNVTLSCEQNLNHDAMYWYRQDPGQGLRLIYYSQIVNDFQKGDIAEGYSVSREKKESFPLTVTSAQKNPTAFYLCASTLTGGTGELFFGEGSRLTVL.

The CDR3 sequence is CFDWGRSTEAFF. CDR3 nucleotide sequence: TGCTTTGATTGGGGGAGGTCCACTGAAGCTTTCTTT. V is TRBV29-1 and J is TRBJ1-1, with D possibly TRBD1 on 5 matching bases. Germline V gene sequence: CDR1 SQVTM, CDR2 ANQGSEA. This CDR3 spans 12 amino acids.

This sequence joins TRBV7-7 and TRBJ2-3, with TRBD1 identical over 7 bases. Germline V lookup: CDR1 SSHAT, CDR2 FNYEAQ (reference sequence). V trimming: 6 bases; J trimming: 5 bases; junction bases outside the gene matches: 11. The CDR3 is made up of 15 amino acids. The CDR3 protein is CASSPSRGKGDTQYF. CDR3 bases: TGTGCCAGCAGTCCCTCCAGGGGGAAGGGAGATACGCAGTATTTT. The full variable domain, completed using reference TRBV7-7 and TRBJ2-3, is GAGVSQSPRYKVTKRGQDVTLRCDPISSHATLYWYQQALGQGPEFLTYFNYEAQPDKSGLPSDRFSAERPEGSISTLTIQRTEQRDSAMYRCASSPSRGKGDTQYFGPGTRLTVL.

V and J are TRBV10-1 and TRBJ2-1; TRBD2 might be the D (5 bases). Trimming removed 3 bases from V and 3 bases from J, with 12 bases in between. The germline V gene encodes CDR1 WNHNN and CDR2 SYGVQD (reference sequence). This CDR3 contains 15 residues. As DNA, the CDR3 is TGCGCCAGCAGTGAAGTGGGAGTTAGCTACAATGAGCAGTTCTTC. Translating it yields CASSEVGVSYNEQFF.

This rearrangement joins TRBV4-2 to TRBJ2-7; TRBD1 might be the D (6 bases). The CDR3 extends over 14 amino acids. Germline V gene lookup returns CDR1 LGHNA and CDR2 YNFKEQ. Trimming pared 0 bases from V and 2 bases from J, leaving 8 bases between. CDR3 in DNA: TGTGCCAGCAGCCAAGAGACAGGCCCCTACGAGCAGTACTTC. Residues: CASSQETGPYEQYF.

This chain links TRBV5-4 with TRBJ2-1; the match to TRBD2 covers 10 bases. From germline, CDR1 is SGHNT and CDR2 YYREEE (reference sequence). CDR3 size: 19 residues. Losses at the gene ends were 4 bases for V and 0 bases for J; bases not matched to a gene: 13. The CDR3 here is CASSRLGLADLGSYNEQFF. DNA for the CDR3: TGTGCCAGCAGCCGACTAGGACTAGCGGACTTGGGCTCCTACAATGAGCAGTTCTTC.

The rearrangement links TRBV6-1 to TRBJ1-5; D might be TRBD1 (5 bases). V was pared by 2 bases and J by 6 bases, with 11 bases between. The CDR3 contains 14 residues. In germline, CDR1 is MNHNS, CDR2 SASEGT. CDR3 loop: CASSETGVPQPQHF. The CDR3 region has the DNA TGTGCCAGCAGTGAAACGGGGGTCCCTCAGCCCCAGCATTTT.

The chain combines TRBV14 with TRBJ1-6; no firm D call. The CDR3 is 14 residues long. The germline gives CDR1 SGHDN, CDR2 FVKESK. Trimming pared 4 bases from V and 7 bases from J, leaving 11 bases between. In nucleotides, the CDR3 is TGTGCCAGCAGCCCTCGACTTGGGAATTCACCCCTCCACTTT. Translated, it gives CASSPRLGNSPLHF.

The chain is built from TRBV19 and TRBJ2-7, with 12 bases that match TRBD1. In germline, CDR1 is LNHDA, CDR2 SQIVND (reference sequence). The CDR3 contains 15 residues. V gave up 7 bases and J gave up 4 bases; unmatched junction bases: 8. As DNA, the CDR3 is TGTGCCAGTACCGCGGGACAGGGGGCGGGTTACGAGCAGTACTTC. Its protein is CASTAGQGAGYEQYF.

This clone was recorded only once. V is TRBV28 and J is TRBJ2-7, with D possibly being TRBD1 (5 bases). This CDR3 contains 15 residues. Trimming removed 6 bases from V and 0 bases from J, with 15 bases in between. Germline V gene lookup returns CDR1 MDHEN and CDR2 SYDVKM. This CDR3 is CASSRTGALSYEQYF. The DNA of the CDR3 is TGTGCCAGCAGCCGTACAGGCGCCCTCTCCTACGAGCAGTACTTC.

CDR3 sequence: CASSVESLSYEQYF. Written as DNA, the CDR3 is TGTGCCAGCAGCGTAGAGAGCCTCTCCTACGAGCAGTACTTC. This chain joins TRBV9 and TRBJ2-7; D call uncertain. The V and J ends lost 0 bases and 0 bases respectively, with 7 bases between them. Germline V CDR1 and CDR2: SGDLS, YYNGEE. The CDR3 covers 14 residues.

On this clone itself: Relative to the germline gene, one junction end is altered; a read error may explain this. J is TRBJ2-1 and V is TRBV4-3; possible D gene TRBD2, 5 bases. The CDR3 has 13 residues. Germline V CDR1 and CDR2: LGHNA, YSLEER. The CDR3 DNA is TGCGCCAGCAGCCAAGAATATGCGGGTGAGCAATTCTTC. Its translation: CASSQEYAGEQFF.

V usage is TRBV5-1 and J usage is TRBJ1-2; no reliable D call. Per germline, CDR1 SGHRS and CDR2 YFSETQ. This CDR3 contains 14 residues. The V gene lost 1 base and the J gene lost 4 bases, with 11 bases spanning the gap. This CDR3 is CASSLNSPLYGYTF. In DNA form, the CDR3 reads TGCGCCAGCAGCTTGAACAGCCCCCTCTATGGCTACACCTTC.

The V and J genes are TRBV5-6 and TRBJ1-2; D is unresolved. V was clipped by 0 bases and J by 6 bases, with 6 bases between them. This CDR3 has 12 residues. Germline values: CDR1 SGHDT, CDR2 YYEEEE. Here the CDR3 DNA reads TGTGCCAGCAGCTTGGGAGGGAATGGCTACACCTTC. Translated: CASSLGGNGYTF.

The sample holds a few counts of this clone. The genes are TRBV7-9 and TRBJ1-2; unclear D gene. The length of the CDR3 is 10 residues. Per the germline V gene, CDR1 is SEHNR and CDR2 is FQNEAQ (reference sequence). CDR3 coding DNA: TGTTCCGGAGATGAGGGCGGCTACACCTTC. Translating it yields CSGDEGGYTF. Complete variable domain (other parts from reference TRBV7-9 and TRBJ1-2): DTGVSQNPRHKITKRGQNVTFRCDPISEHNRLYWYRQTLGQGPEFLTYFQNEAQLEKSRLLSDRFSAERPKGSFSTLEIQRTEQGDSAMYLCSGDEGGYTFGSGTRLTVV.